This T cell receptor beta chain was sequenced during a study of T cells after yellow fever vaccination. CDR3 length: 12 residues. V was shortened by 6 bases and J by 0 bases, with 3 bases between the two germline ends. The V gene's germline CDR1 is KGHDR and CDR2 SFDVKD. TCRdb analysed the 5' RACE reads with MiXCR anew, one entry per CDR3 protein. The data show 450,000 to 550,000 distinct CDR3 sequences, with about a fifth seen just once and roughly 16% held by the top ten. The receptor comes from a man younger than 35 who received the YFV17D yellow fever vaccine. Sample: PBMCs, taken approximately 22 days after the first yellow fever vaccination. This chain uses TRBV24-1 with TRBJ2-3; D is unclear. The CDR3, as DNA: TGTGCCACCAGTTTGAGCACAGATACGCAGTATTTT. This gives the protein CATSLSTDTQYF.